This T cell receptor (beta chain) emerged from a study of T cells in localized non-small cell lung cancer (dated by TCRdb to about 2020). Regarding the research as a whole: The study examined T cell repertoires in 236 patients with early-stage NSCLC and compared tumors with uninvolved tumor-adjacent lungs. NSCLC patients had a mean age of roughly 66 years, and fewer than 150 were male and about a hundred female. The cohort was made up of approximately 250 treatment-naive NSCLC patients whose localized lung tumors had been resected.

The immunoSEQ Assay was used to sequence TCR beta CDR3 regions from DNA. As for how the authors treated the data: T cell density was computed as TCR beta template counts normalized to usable DNA estimated by amplifying housekeeping genes. The preseqR package was used to estimate richness by extrapolating to 400,000 templates for PBMC samples and to 120,000 templates for tissue samples. Clonality was defined as one minus Pielou's evenness. Tissue-enriched TCRs were identified through differential abundance testing performed on productive amino-acid clonotypes, with a minimum total count of 5 and an alpha of 0.1. The Jaccard Index and the Morisita Overlap Index were used to measure how much the repertoires overlapped between compartments. GLIPH grouped TCR beta CDR3s together with public tetramer-defined viral CDR3s, and a viral motif had to include at least three viral sequences and also show V-gene enrichment. TCRdb carries this immuneACCESS record with in-frame sequences only. Its versions omit some clonotypes, under half of them owing to an unresolved V gene in the studies checked, with the rest unexplained. The DNA gave D and trimming, while V, J and clone size come from that table. For this sample the table gives tens of thousands of clones, of which around nine tenths were detected only once. 13% of the sample is in the top ten clones.

Remarks on this clone: This receptor's antigen is unknown. It has no much larger one-base neighbor in the sample; base qualities were not kept.

At diagnosis, tumor, uninvolved tumor-adjacent lung and peripheral blood were collected and then preserved as a mix of FFPE and fresh-frozen material. For TCR repertoire profiling, blood samples were analyzed in the form of peripheral blood mononuclear cells. Germline trimming: 1 base from V, 3 bases from J; junction bases outside gene matches: 10. The CDR3 runs 17 residues from the cysteine to the phenylalanine. This entry keeps only the CDR3 DNA: 51 bases, framed from base 1. Taken from the germline V gene, the CDR1 and CDR2 loops are LGHNA and YSLEER. The research as a whole found: Higher blood T cell density associated with longer overall survival, while higher adjacent-lung clonality associated with shorter survival. Since the design was exploratory, TCR variables were selected using unadjusted p-values with no false-discovery rate correction. Uninvolved tumor-adjacent lung showed the highest T cell clonality, higher than tumor, which suggests more focused antigenic responses in the adjacent lung. Of the top 100 tumor clones, a median of roughly 57 were detected in paired uninvolved adjacent lung; approximately 30 were also among that lung's top 100. Because multi-region sequencing of the tumors was not done, intratumor heterogeneity could not be ruled out.

Sequences were derived from peripheral blood, sampled before any cancer treatment. The clonotype originates from a male donor older than 55 with stage I lung adenocarcinoma. The chain is assembled from TRBV4-3 and TRBJ2-3; TRBD1 fits 7 bases in the junction. The CDR3 loop reads CASSQVAGQDLTDTQYF. The nucleotide sequence is given as TGCGCCAGCAGCCAAGTCGCCGGACAGGATTTAACAGATACGCAGTATTTT.